This TCR beta chain is drawn from a study of T cells in Graves' hyperthyroidism and ophthalmopathy. Each patient was aged 18 to 65 and had newly diagnosed hyperthyroidism of under 2 months' duration. Findings of the study overall: Among clonotypes expanded in thyroid above 0.001, most were also found in blood.

Germline values: CDR1 MNHNS, CDR2 SASEGT. V lost 7 bases, J lost 0 bases, and 15 bases lay in between. The CDR3 contains 15 residues. This clonotype has ten or more counts. The target antigen is unknown. Researchers amplified the TCR beta CDR3 regions from RNA transcripts. Carried out on the TCR CDR3, a first-round RT-PCR used the HTBI primer set. Each CDR3 protein gets one entry after TCRdb re-called the multiplex PCR reads with MiXCR. This sample yields under 450,000 distinct CDR3 sequences, of which approximately 15% are seen a single time; 11% to 15% belongs to the top ten. Sequencing input: blood. V and J are TRBV6-1 and TRBJ1-1; no clear D. This TCR derives from a woman aged 18-29 years with Graves' hyperthyroidism. CDR3 amino acids: CASTQPTIMNTEAFF. The CDR3 DNA reads as TGTGCCAGCACCCAGCCGACTATTATGAACACTGAAGCTTTCTTT.